Listed below are T cell receptor beta chains from one sample, sequenced in a study of cytomegalovirus exposure and HLA in healthy donors. The repertoire was sequenced with immunoSEQ multiplex PCR; TCRdb's copy has only in-frame clones and lacks some. In the table there are about 100,000 clones, approximately 75% of which are singletons. Sequencing was performed on PBMCs. Receptors originate from a middle-aged woman in good health and CMV-seronegative. Both conserved end residues are part of each CDR3. Size is omitted from some rows. Given values are once, few, many or a class for expanded clones.

>-|TRBJ1-4|TRBV19
CASSFRTGAKKLFF
>-|TRBJ2-7|TRBV12-5
CASGPHFWRDPYEQYF
>-|TRBJ2-3|TRBV4-2
CASSQGDTGGTDTQYF
>-|TRBJ2-7|TRBV7-9
CSSSNLAGGFYEQYF
>-|TRBJ2-7|TRBV19
CASSIEYQGNEQYF
>-|TRBJ1-4|TRBV10-2
CASSEGQGGEKLFF
>few|TRBJ1-2|TRBV7-8
CASSLDQNYGYTF
>-|TRBJ1-6|TRBV7-3
CASSLQGKFNSPLHF
>once|TRBJ2-3|TRBV5-1
CASSLASGSYVSTDTQYF
>-|TRBJ1-2|TRBV27
CATRGGGTGYTF
>-|TRBJ2-7|TRBV7-3
CASSLRAIYEQYF
>-|TRBJ2-7|TRBV10-1
CASSESGTGNYEQYF
>-|TRBJ2-3|TRBV7-8
CASSLKGTGTDTQYF
>-|TRBJ1-5|TRBV4-1
CASSQDDSAYQPQHF
>-|TRBJ1-6|TRBV4-3
CASSQEWEESGTPLHF
>-|-|TRBV15
CATSRPGLAGSHSYEQYF
>few|-|TRBV9
CASSPEHSAVYEQYF
>once|TRBJ2-6|TRBV28
CASRQPGLAASSGANVLTF
>-|TRBJ2-7|TRBV5-1
CASSQGTGGAGEQYF
>-|TRBJ2-2|TRBV29-1
CSVAGQGRNTGELFF
>-|TRBJ2-1|TRBV10-1
CASSERYGTDLVSEQFF
>-|TRBJ1-5|TRBV6-1
CASSAEEPQHF
>-|TRBJ2-6|TRBV19
CASSIPHSGANVLTF
>-|TRBJ2-3|TRBV18
CASSPGLGGISTDTQYF
>-|TRBJ1-1|TRBV5-4
CASSHRDSNTEAFF
>-|-|TRBV9
CASSVEIGTVYEQYF
>-|TRBJ2-1|TRBV9
CASSVTGGNEQFF
>-|TRBJ2-1|TRBV14
CASSGRWGTGNEQFF
>-|TRBJ1-1|TRBV9
CASSGRNTEAFF
>-|TRBJ2-3|TRBV11-2
CASSLAQFTDTQYF
>-|TRBJ2-2|TRBV6-5
CASSYELAGGLGELFF
>-|TRBJ2-2|TRBV9
CASNRGTSANTGELFF
>-|TRBJ1-1|TRBV5-1
CASSLARNTEAFF
>-|TRBJ2-1|TRBV6-5
CASRGAGYNEQFF
>-|TRBJ2-7|TRBV5-1
CASSRSSDYEQYF
>-|TRBJ2-5|TRBV4-1
CASSQAQDQETQYF
>-|TRBJ2-7|TRBV7-2
CASSLGDRGNEQYF
>few|TRBJ1-2|TRBV7-8
CASSRGDSAYGYTF
>-|TRBJ1-4|TRBV6-5
CASSYVRGEKLFF
>-|TRBJ2-7|TRBV19
CASSTQGSATYEQYF
>-|TRBJ2-7|TRBV28
CASSSHTPYEQYF
>-|TRBJ2-3|TRBV7-3
CASSPLSPSGVDTQYF
>few|TRBJ1-2|TRBV7-9
CSSSPHLRGDGYTF
>-|TRBJ1-5|TRBV7-9
CSSSLNRGQPQHF
>-|TRBJ2-7|TRBV19
CASSALTGDHYEQYF
>once|TRBJ2-1|TRBV10-2
CASRDSGLWVYNEQFF
>-|TRBJ2-3|TRBV11-3
CASSRGLNLATDTQYF
>-|TRBJ2-1|TRBV5-1
CASSRQGAPPNSYNEQFF